This TCR beta chain was found in a study of Graves' ophthalmopathy and Graves' hyperthyroidism. Germline V CDR1 and CDR2: SGHNT, YYREEE (reference sequence). The CDR3 contains 14 residues. V was shortened by 4 bases and J by 0 bases, with 8 bases between the two germline ends. RNA served as the template for amplifying TCR beta CDR3 regions. HTBI primers were employed in first-round RT-PCR, then a second-round multiplex PCR followed. TCRdb re-analysed the multiplex PCR reads in MiXCR, keeping a single row per CDR3 protein. The sample lists 500,000 to 800,000 distinct CDR3 sequences, roughly 39% seen once, with over 2.5% in the top ten.

The specimen sequenced was peripheral blood. The source is an adult man with Graves' ophthalmopathy. The V gene is TRBV5-4, the J gene TRBJ1-3; D is possibly TRBD1 (5 bases). This chain's CDR3 is CASSRGDSGNTIYF. The CDR3 nucleotides read TGTGCCAGCAGCAGGGGCGACTCTGGAAACACCATATATTTT.